These 4 T cell receptor beta chains came from one sample sequenced in a study of shared clonotypes between healthy human individuals. Profiled with immunoSEQ multiplex PCR; TCRdb holds only in-frame clones, not every one. Of fewer than 2.5 million clones in the sample, under 95% were seen once. What was sequenced was naive CD4+ T cells from PBMCs. Subset specified: CD45RA+ positively selected. These receptors all stem from a man in his late teens or twenties in good health. Some clones in this sample may be carry-over from other donors' samples.

The rearrangement links TRBV5-1 to TRBJ1-6; 8 bases align to TRBD1. Trimming cost V 6 bases and J 5 bases; bases outside gene matches: 7. Germline CDR1 SGHRS, CDR2 YFSETQ. The CDR3 is 15 amino acids. The CDR3 bases are TGCGCCAGCACTTTGCAGACAGGGGATAATTCACCCCTCCACTTT. Its protein is CASTLQTGDNSPLHF.

Concerning this clone: This specimen includes other DNA sequences encoding the same CDR3. The gene calls are TRBV5-4 and TRBJ2-3; D gene ambiguous. Per the germline V gene, CDR1 is SGHNT and CDR2 is YYREEE (reference sequence). Trimming took 0 bases from V and 0 from J, leaving 8 bases between them. CDR3 length: 15 amino acids. The CDR3 sequence: CASSLVVASTDTQYF. As DNA, the CDR3 is TGTGCCAGCAGCTTGGTGGTCGCTAGCACAGATACGCAGTATTTT.

This chain links TRBV21-1 with TRBJ1-4; TRBD1, as called in the table, went unchecked against the DNA. TRBV21-1 is a known pseudogene. The CDR3 is 16 residues long. The CDR3 region has the DNA TGTGCCAGCAGCAAAGCTAATAGGGACAGCGGGGAAAAACTGTTTTTT. Its translation is CASSKANRDSGEKLFF.

This clone is a singleton in its sample. The J gene is TRBJ2-5, the V gene TRBV19; 9 bases are shared with TRBD1. The germline gives CDR1 LNHDA, CDR2 SQIVND (reference sequence). V lost 4 bases and J lost 4; bases outside the gene matches: 4. The length of the CDR3 is 14 residues. CDR3 DNA sequence: TGTGCCAGTAGTAACAGGGGGCGCGGAGAGACCCAGTACTTC. It codes for CASSNRGRGETQYF.